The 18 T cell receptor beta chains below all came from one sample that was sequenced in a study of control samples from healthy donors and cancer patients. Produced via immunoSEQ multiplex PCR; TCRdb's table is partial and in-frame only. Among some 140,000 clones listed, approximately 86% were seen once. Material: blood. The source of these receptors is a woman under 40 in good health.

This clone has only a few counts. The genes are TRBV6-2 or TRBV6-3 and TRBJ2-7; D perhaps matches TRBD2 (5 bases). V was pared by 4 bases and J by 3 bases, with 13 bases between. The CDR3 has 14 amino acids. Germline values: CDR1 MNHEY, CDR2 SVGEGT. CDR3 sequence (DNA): TGTGCCAGCAGTTTCCAAGGACTTTACTACGAGCAGTACTTC. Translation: CASSFQGLYYEQYF.

CDR3 sequence reads: CASNPGWGADQPQHF. The CDR3 coding sequence is TGTGCCAGCAACCCGGGATGGGGCGCGGATCAGCCCCAGCATTTT. The rearrangement joins TRBV6-2 or TRBV6-3 to TRBJ1-5; D is possibly TRBD1 (5 bases). Germline V CDR1 and CDR2: MNHEY, SVGEGT. This CDR3 comprises 15 residues. Trimming took 7 bases from V and 5 from J, leaving 18 bases between them.

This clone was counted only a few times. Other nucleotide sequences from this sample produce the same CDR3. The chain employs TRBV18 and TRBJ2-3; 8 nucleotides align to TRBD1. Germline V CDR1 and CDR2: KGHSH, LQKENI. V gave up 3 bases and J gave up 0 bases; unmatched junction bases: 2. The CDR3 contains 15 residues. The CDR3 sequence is CASSPRQGSTDTQYF. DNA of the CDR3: TGTGCCAGCTCACCTCGACAGGGGAGCACAGATACGCAGTATTTT.

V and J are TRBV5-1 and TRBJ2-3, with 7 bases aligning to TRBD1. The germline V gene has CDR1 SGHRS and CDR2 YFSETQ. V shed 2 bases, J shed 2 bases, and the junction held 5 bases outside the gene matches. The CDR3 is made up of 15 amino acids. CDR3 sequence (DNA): TGCGCCAGCAGCTTTTGGGACAGACCCACAGATACGCAGTATTTT. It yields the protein CASSFWDRPTDTQYF.

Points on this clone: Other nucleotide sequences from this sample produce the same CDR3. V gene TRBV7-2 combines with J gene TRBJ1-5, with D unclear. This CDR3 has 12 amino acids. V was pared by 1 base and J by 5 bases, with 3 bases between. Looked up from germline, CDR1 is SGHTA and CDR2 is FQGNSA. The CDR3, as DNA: TGTGCCAGCAGCTTAGGGTATCAGCCCCAGCATTTT. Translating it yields CASSLGYQPQHF.

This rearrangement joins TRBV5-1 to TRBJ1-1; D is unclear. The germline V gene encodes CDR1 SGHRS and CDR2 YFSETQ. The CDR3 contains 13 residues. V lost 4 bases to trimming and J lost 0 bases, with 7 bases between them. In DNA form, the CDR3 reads TGCGCCAGCAGCCCTCGGGTGAACACTGAAGCTTTCTTT. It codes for CASSPRVNTEAFF.

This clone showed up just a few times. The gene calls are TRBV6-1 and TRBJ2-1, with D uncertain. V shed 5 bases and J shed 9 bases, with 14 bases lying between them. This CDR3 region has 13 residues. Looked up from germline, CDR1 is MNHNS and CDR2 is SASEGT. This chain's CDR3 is CASSPRQVGEQFF. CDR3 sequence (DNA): TGTGCCAGCAGTCCCCGCCAGGTCGGTGAGCAGTTCTTC.

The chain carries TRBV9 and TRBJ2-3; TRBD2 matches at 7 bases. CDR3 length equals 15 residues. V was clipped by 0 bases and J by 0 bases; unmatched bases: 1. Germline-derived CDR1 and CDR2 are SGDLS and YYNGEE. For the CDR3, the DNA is TGTGCCAGCAGCGTAGGGGGAGGGAGCACAGATACGCAGTATTTT. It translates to CASSVGGGSTDTQYF.

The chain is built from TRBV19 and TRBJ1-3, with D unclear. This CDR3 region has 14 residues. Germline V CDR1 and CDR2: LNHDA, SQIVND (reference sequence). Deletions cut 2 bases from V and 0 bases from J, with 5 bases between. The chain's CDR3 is CASSISVSGNTIYF. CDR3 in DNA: TGTGCCAGTAGTATATCAGTCTCTGGAAACACCATATATTTT.

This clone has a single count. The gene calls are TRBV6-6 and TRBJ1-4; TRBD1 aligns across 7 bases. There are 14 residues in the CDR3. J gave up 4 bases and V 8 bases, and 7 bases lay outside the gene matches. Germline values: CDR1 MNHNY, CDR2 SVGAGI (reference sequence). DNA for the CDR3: TGTGCCAGCGCCGACAGGGACAATAATGAAAAACTGTTTTTT. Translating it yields CASADRDNNEKLFF.

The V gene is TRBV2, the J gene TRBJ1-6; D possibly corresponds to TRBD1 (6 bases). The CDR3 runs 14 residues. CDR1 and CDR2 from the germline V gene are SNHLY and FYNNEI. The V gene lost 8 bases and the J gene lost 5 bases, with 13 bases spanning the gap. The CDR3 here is CASQGGRNNSPLHF. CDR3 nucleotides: TGTGCCAGCCAAGGGGGGAGAAATAATTCACCCCTCCACTTT.

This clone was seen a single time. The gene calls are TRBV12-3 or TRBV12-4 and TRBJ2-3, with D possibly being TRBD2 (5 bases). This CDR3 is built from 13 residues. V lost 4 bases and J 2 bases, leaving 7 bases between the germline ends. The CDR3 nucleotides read TGTGCCAGCAGTTCGACTAACACAGATACGCAGTATTTT. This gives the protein CASSSTNTDTQYF.

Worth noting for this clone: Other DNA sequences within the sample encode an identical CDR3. CDR3 region: CASSFGSSYEQYF. As DNA, the CDR3 is TGTGCCAGCAGCTTTGGGAGCTCCTACGAGCAGTACTTC. The chain has TRBV11-2 and TRBJ2-7, with a weak D call TRBD2 (5 bases). The germline CDR1 and CDR2 sequences are SGHAT and FQNNGV. This CDR3 contains 13 residues. The germline V and J ends were trimmed by 3 bases and 0 bases, with 6 bases remaining between them. The whole variable domain, filled in from reference TRBV11-2 and TRBJ2-7, reads EAGVAQSPRYKIIEKRQSVAFWCNPISGHATLYWYQQILGQGPKLLIQFQNNGVVDDSQLPKDRFSAERLKGVDSTLKIQPAKLEDSAVYLCASSFGSSYEQYFGPGTRLTVT.

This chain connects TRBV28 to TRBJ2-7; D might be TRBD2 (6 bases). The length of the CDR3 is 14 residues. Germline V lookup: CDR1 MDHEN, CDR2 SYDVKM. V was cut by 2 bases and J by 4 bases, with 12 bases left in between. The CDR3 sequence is CASSLRGNVYEQYF. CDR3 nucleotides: TGTGCCAGCAGTTTACGGGGGAATGTTTACGAGCAGTACTTC.

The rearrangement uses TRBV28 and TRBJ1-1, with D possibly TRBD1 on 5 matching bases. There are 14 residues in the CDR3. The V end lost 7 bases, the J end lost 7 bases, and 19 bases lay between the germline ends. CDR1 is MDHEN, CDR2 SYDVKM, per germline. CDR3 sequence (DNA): TGTGCCAGCACCCCGGGAGGGGATTCCTTTGAAGCTTTCTTT. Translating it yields CASTPGGDSFEAFF. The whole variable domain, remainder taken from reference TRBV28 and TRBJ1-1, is DVKVTQSSRYLVKRTGEKVFLECVQDMDHENMFWYRQDPGLGLRLIYFSYDVKMKEKGDIPEGYSVSREKKERFSLILESASTNQTSMYLCASTPGGDSFEAFFGQGTRLTVV.

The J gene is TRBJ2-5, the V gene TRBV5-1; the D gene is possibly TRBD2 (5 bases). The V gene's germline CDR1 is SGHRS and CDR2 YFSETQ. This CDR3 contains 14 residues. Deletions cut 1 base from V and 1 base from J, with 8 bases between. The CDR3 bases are TGCGCCAGCAGCTTGTACGGGATCCAAGAGACCCAGTACTTC. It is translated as CASSLYGIQETQYF.

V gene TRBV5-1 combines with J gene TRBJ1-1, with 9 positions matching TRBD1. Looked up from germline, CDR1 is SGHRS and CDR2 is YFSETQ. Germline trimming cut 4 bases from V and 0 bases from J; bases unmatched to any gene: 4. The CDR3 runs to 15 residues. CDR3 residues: CASSRTGAMNTEAFF. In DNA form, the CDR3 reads TGCGCCAGCAGCCGGACAGGGGCCATGAACACTGAAGCTTTCTTT.

CDR3 sequence reads: CASSKQGGPEAFF. Here the CDR3 DNA reads TGTGCCAGCAGTAAACAGGGGGGACCTGAAGCTTTCTTT. This chain connects TRBV28 to TRBJ1-1, with 8 bases identical to TRBD1. With 5 bases clipped from V and 6 bases from J, the junction kept 5 bases outside the gene matches. Germline V gives CDR1 MDHEN, CDR2 SYDVKM. The CDR3 loop spans 13 amino acids.